This is a list of T cell receptor beta chains from one sample in a study of T cell repertoires in cytomegalovirus infection. These receptors are not linked to any known antigen. TCRdb processed the reads anew with MiXCR; each CDR3 protein has one entry. The sample includes roughly 150,000 distinct CDR3 sequences, roughly 21% of them seen just once. The starting material was CD8+ T cells from cultured PBMCs, obtained from culture after CMV antigen stimulation. These receptor sequences come from a human donor in good health (CMV status not recorded). Some clones in this sample may be carry-over from other donors' samples. Each CDR3 is given with its conserved first and last residue. D genes are given only for firm matches. Clone size appears in some rows only: once, few, many, or a class for an expanded clone.

CDR3: CASSPAGGSLYEQYF
DNA: TGTGCCAGCAGTCCCGCCGGGGGCAGCCTCTACGAGCAGTACTTC
size: few
J: TRBJ2-7
V: TRBV27
D: -

CDR3: CASSQEGGAGVWETQYF
DNA: TGTGCCAGCAGCCAAGAAGGGGGAGCGGGGGTTTGGGAGACCCAGTACTTC
size: medium-sized
J: TRBJ2-5
V: TRBV4-2
D: TRBD2

CDR3: CASSDRGAYEQYF
DNA: TGTGCCAGCAGTGACAGGGGCGCCTACGAGCAGTACTTC
size: few
J: TRBJ2-7
V: TRBV27
D: TRBD1

CDR3: CASSEWTGGNQPQHF
DNA: TGCGCCAGCAGCGAATGGACAGGGGGCAATCAGCCCCAGCATTTT
size: -
J: TRBJ1-5
V: TRBV5-1
D: TRBD1

CDR3: CASSAGQGYQPQHF
DNA: TGTGCCAGCAGTGCGGGACAGGGATATCAGCCCCAGCATTTT
size: -
J: TRBJ1-5
V: TRBV12-3/TRBV12-4
D: TRBD1

CDR3: CASTVGGLQGYTF
DNA: TGTGCCAGCACCGTAGGGGGTCTCCAGGGCTACACCTTC
size: -
J: TRBJ1-2
V: TRBV12-3/TRBV12-4
D: -

CDR3: CASSRGQYEQYF
DNA: TGTGCCAGCAGCAGAGGACAGTACGAGCAGTACTTC
size: many
J: TRBJ2-7
V: TRBV7-9
D: -

CDR3: CASSPHPLDRGYTGELFF
DNA: TGTGCCAGCAGCCCCCACCCCCTAGACAGGGGCTACACCGGGGAGCTGTTTTTT
size: -
J: TRBJ2-2
V: TRBV11-2
D: TRBD1

CDR3: CASSLDKANTEAFF
DNA: TGTGCCAGCAGTCTTGACAAGGCGAACACTGAAGCTTTCTTT
size: -
J: TRBJ1-1
V: TRBV6-2/TRBV6-3
D: -

CDR3: CASRPELRGPSPLHF
DNA: TGTGCCAGCAGACCCGAACTCAGGGGGCCGTCACCCCTCCACTTT
size: few
J: TRBJ1-6
V: TRBV28
D: TRBD1

CDR3: CASSLARGRFSYGYTF
DNA: TGTGCCAGCAGCTTAGCGAGGGGGCGGTTTAGCTATGGCTACACCTTC
size: -
J: TRBJ1-2
V: TRBV7-2
D: TRBD1

CDR3: CASSQVTGRRVGNTIYF
DNA: TGCGCCAGCAGCCAAGTAACAGGGCGCAGAGTTGGAAACACCATATATTTT
size: -
J: TRBJ1-3
V: TRBV4-1
D: -

CDR3: CASTYSQGATDTQYF
DNA: TGTGCCAGCACCTACTCCCAGGGAGCGACAGATACGCAGTATTTT
size: few
J: TRBJ2-3
V: TRBV6-2/TRBV6-3
D: -

CDR3: CASFFLVSGLNTGELFF
DNA: TGTGCCAGCTTCTTCCTCGTCTCCGGCCTAAACACCGGGGAGCTGTTTTTT
size: few
J: TRBJ2-2
V: TRBV7-9
D: -

CDR3: CASSQDFGDRTYNEQFF
DNA: TGCGCCAGCAGCCAAGATTTCGGGGACAGGACGTACAATGAGCAGTTCTTC
size: few
J: TRBJ2-1
V: TRBV4-1
D: TRBD1

CDR3: CASSLSSETVQFF
DNA: TGTGCCAGCAGTTTATCGAGTGAGACAGTGCAGTTCTTC
size: -
J: TRBJ2-1
V: TRBV27
D: -

CDR3: CASSYPGSGTENSPLHF
DNA: TGTGCCAGCAGTTACCCAGGGTCAGGGACGGAGAATTCACCCCTCCACTTT
size: few
J: TRBJ1-6
V: TRBV6-2/TRBV6-3
D: -

CDR3: CASSLHDRVSDEQFF
DNA: TGTGCCAGCAGTTTGCATGACAGGGTATCCGATGAGCAGTTCTTC
size: few
J: TRBJ2-1
V: TRBV28
D: TRBD1

CDR3: CSARFKLAGYNEQFF
DNA: TGCAGTGCTAGATTCAAACTAGCGGGGTACAATGAGCAGTTCTTC
size: few
J: TRBJ2-1
V: TRBV20-1
D: TRBD2

CDR3: CSARDRLASPRSTDTQYF
DNA: TGCAGTGCTAGAGATAGACTAGCGAGCCCCAGAAGCACAGATACGCAGTATTTT
size: -
J: TRBJ2-3
V: TRBV20-1
D: TRBD2

CDR3: CASSRDEEQFF
DNA: TGTGCCAGCAGCAGGGACGAAGAGCAGTTCTTC
size: few
J: TRBJ2-1
V: TRBV9
D: -

CDR3: CASSFYGQGLSYEQYF
DNA: TGTGCCAGCAGCTTCTACGGACAGGGGCTTTCCTACGAGCAGTACTTC
size: -
J: TRBJ2-7
V: TRBV7-9
D: TRBD1

CDR3: CASSGAFYNEQFF
DNA: TGTGCCAGCAGTGGGGCATTCTACAATGAGCAGTTCTTC
size: few
J: TRBJ2-1
V: TRBV6-1
D: -

CDR3: CASSYFPENYGYTF
DNA: TGTGCCAGCAGTTACTTTCCGGAGAACTATGGCTACACCTTC
size: few
J: TRBJ1-2
V: TRBV6-6
D: -

CDR3: CASSLEGLAAPFGQFF
DNA: TGTGCCAGCAGCTTAGAGGGCCTAGCGGCCCCCTTTGGGCAGTTCTTC
size: -
J: TRBJ2-1
V: TRBV11-2
D: TRBD2

CDR3: CASSSSGAGELFF
DNA: TGTGCCAGCAGCTCCAGCGGGGCCGGGGAGCTGTTTTTT
size: -
J: TRBJ2-2
V: TRBV13
D: TRBD2

CDR3: CASSQGQGYEQFF
DNA: TGCGCCAGCAGCCAAGGACAGGGCTATGAGCAGTTCTTC
size: few
J: TRBJ2-1
V: TRBV4-3
D: TRBD1

CDR3: CASSTGQGRFDEQYF
DNA: TGTGCCAGCAGTACCGGACAGGGGAGATTCGACGAGCAGTACTTC
size: -
J: TRBJ2-7
V: TRBV6-5
D: TRBD1

CDR3: CASSLFWGQEFANTGELFF
DNA: TGTGCCAGCAGTTTATTTTGGGGACAGGAATTCGCGAACACCGGGGAGCTGTTTTTT
size: -
J: TRBJ2-2
V: TRBV28
D: TRBD1

CDR3: CASSPEGGDWTGELFF
DNA: TGTGCCAGCAGCCCTGAAGGGGGCGATTGGACCGGGGAGCTGTTTTTT
size: -
J: TRBJ2-2
V: TRBV7-9
D: TRBD1

CDR3: CASSLDWGAHNEQFF
DNA: TGTGCCAGCAGCTTAGATTGGGGAGCTCACAATGAGCAGTTCTTC
size: few
J: TRBJ2-1
V: TRBV11-2
D: -

CDR3: CASGSYEGEAAYNEQFF
DNA: TGTGCTAGTGGTTCCTACGAAGGGGAGGCTGCTTACAATGAGCAGTTCTTC
size: -
J: TRBJ2-1
V: TRBV12-5
D: -

CDR3: CASSFSGVRELFF
DNA: TGTGCCAGCAGCTTTTCCGGAGTACGGGAGCTGTTTTTT
size: -
J: TRBJ2-2
V: TRBV7-9
D: -

CDR3: CASSQERAGDNQPQHF
DNA: TGTGCCAGCAGCCAAGAACGGGCAGGGGACAATCAGCCCCAGCATTTT
size: few
J: TRBJ1-5
V: TRBV4-2
D: -

CDR3: CATQLRGVTDTQYF
DNA: TGTGCCACTCAGCTACGGGGGGTCACAGATACGCAGTATTTT
size: many
J: TRBJ2-3
V: TRBV28
D: TRBD2

CDR3: CASRTGGAVSQETQYF
DNA: TGTGCCAGCAGAACCGGTGGGGCAGTATCACAAGAGACCCAGTACTTC
size: few
J: TRBJ2-5
V: TRBV6-5
D: -

CDR3: CASSRDSVNTEAFF
DNA: TGTGCCAGCAGTCGGGACAGTGTGAACACTGAAGCTTTCTTT
size: -
J: TRBJ1-1
V: TRBV12-3/TRBV12-4
D: TRBD1

CDR3: CASSLEGLQGDTGELFF
DNA: TGTGCCAGCAGCTTAGAAGGGTTACAGGGAGATACCGGGGAGCTGTTTTTT
size: few
J: TRBJ2-2
V: TRBV7-2
D: -

CDR3: CSVEDRGSRAFF
DNA: TGCAGCGTTGAAGACAGGGGGTCTCGAGCTTTCTTT
size: few
J: TRBJ1-1
V: TRBV29-1
D: TRBD1

CDR3: CASSQDRPGVMNGPGANVLTF
DNA: TGCGCCAGCAGCCAAGATCGGCCAGGGGTTATGAATGGTCCCGGGGCCAACGTCCTGACTTTC
size: once
J: TRBJ2-6
V: TRBV4-1
D: -